This T cell receptor (beta chain) was documented in a study of Graves' ophthalmopathy and Graves' hyperthyroidism. Each diagnosis was determined on the basis of clinical symptoms, serum thyroxine, TRAb, thyroid ultrasound and orbital computed tomography. The CDR3 length is 14 residues. Trimming cost V 6 bases and J 0 bases, with 11 bases left between them. In germline, CDR1 is SNHLY, CDR2 FYNNEI. This clonotype has just one count. For repertoire sequencing, the TCR beta CDR3 regions were amplified from RNA transcripts. HTBI primers were employed in first-round RT-PCR, then a second-round multiplex PCR followed. TCRdb re-called the multiplex PCR reads with MiXCR, one entry per CDR3 protein. In the table there are 500,000 to 800,000 distinct CDR3 sequences, just over 40% of which are singletons.

The TCR originated in an adult man with Graves' ophthalmopathy. The gene calls are TRBV2 and TRBJ1-2; no clear D gene. The sample consisted of peripheral blood. DNA for the CDR3: TGTGCCAGCAGGTTAGCCCCGTCTAACTATGGCTACACCTTC. This gives the protein CASRLAPSNYGYTF.